This TCR beta chain was retrieved from a study of identical twins. Regarding the study as a whole: In zero-insertion analyses, partial confounding could arise from invariant MAIT and iNKT cells.

In TCRdb, the 5' RACE reads were re-called with MiXCR into one record per CDR3 protein. The sample records 1.5 million or so distinct CDR3 sequences, under 35% being singletons. Many counts were recorded for this clonotype. The antigen remains undetermined. Trimming removed 1 base at V and 6 bases at J, with 4 bases between. The CDR3 contains 12 residues. The germline V gene encodes CDR1 SEHNR and CDR2 FQNEAQ (reference sequence). Healthy Caucasian donors formed the entire cohort. Sample: cord blood. The sequence came from a newborn girl in good health. The chain has TRBV7-9 and TRBJ1-5; no reliable D call. This CDR3 reads CASSLGLQPQHF. As DNA, the CDR3 is TGTGCCAGCAGCTTAGGACTTCAGCCCCAGCATTTT.